These T cell receptor beta chains were read from a single sample in a study of CD8+CD57+ T cells in acquired aplastic anemia. One entry per CDR3 protein results from TCRdb running MiXCR on the reads. This sample yields hundreds of thousands of distinct CDR3 sequences, of which less than 35% are seen a single time; roughly 0.8% belongs to the top ten. The sequenced sample consisted of sorted CD4+, CD8+, or CD8+CD57+ T cells (not recorded which) from PBMCs. These receptor sequences come from a human donor with aplastic anemia. Both conserved end residues are part of each CDR3. Fields, in order: V gene, J gene, D gene, CDR3 length, clone size, CDR3 protein. The D gene is left open where the match is weak. Part of the rows lack a size; the others show once, few, many or a class for expanded clones.

TRBV19,TRBJ2-6,-,15,-,CASRPFRSGANVLTF
TRBV20-1,TRBJ2-7,TRBD2,14,many,CSAGGTSGSYEQYF
TRBV6-1,TRBJ2-1,TRBD1,15,-,CASSDPFGTGNEQFF
TRBV24-1,TRBJ2-3,-,12,few,CATSWSMGTQYF
TRBV10-1,TRBJ1-1,-,13,many,CASAVLLNTEAFF
TRBV6-5,TRBJ2-7,TRBD1,15,few,CASSYPGTGVHEQYF
TRBV24-1,TRBJ2-7,TRBD1,14,few,CATSAQGTSYEQYF
TRBV12-3/TRBV12-4,TRBJ1-6,TRBD1,14,many,CASSVTGGRSPLHF
TRBV29-1,TRBJ1-2,-,12,-,CSIVERNYGYTF
TRBV14,TRBJ2-6,-,15,many,CASSPLSSGANVLTF
TRBV20-1,TRBJ2-5,-,12,-,CSASPGEETQYF
TRBV16,TRBJ1-2,-,15,many,CASSQSATENYGYTF
TRBV10-3,TRBJ1-5,TRBD1,15,many,CAISADRDGNQPQHF
TRBV2,TRBJ1-1,-,14,many,CASRRQEGNTEAFF
TRBV6-2/TRBV6-3,TRBJ2-1,TRBD2,16,once,CASSHRLAGGNNEQFF
TRBV6-1,TRBJ1-3,TRBD1,18,few,CASTRDRVSHFSGNTIYF
TRBV9,TRBJ1-1,-,16,-,CASSPLDEGGVPEAFF
TRBV11-2,TRBJ1-6,-,14,many,CASSSTDTGGPLHF
TRBV10-2,TRBJ2-7,TRBD2,15,many,CASSGRTSGPAEQYF
TRBV10-3,TRBJ1-2,-,15,few,CASSEKTPANYGYTF
TRBV20-1,TRBJ1-2,TRBD1,14,many,CSAIGQGNHYGYTF
TRBV5-1,TRBJ1-2,TRBD1,15,few,CASSSTNRGNYGYTF
TRBV5-1,TRBJ2-7,-,15,few,CASSLRSAGSYEQYF
TRBV20-1,TRBJ2-1,TRBD2,15,-,CSAGIGGGGVNEQFF
TRBV2,TRBJ1-6,-,14,many,CASSEEGFRSPLHF
TRBV2,TRBJ2-2,TRBD2,16,-,CASLLAGIANTGELFF
TRBV19,TRBJ1-6,TRBD1,15,many,CASNSGTVYNSPLHF
TRBV20-1,TRBJ2-7,-,11,-,CSAGGTPEQYF
TRBV25-1,TRBJ2-7,-,14,-,CASTIAVSSYEQYF
TRBV20-1,TRBJ2-2,-,16,-,CSATPSRELITGELFF
TRBV7-2,TRBJ2-5,-,14,many,CASSASRVAETQYF
TRBV19,-,-,16,-,CASRNQNPSSYNEQFF
TRBV30,TRBJ2-5,TRBD1,15,-,CAWSVQTGGRETQYF